The sequence of this T cell receptor (beta chain) was determined in a study of T cells in Graves' hyperthyroidism and ophthalmopathy. J was trimmed by 8 bases and V by 5 bases; bases with no gene match: 8. The germline gives CDR1 MNHEY, CDR2 SVGEGT. There are 14 residues in the CDR3. Notes on this clonotype: Its antigen is unknown.

A lack of ophthalmopathy progression within 18 months defined stable Graves' hyperthyroidism. Using RNA transcripts as the source, TCR beta CDR3 regions were amplified. Researchers ran a first-round RT-PCR on the TCR CDR3 using the HTBI primer set. TCRdb re-analysed the multiplex PCR reads in MiXCR, keeping a single row per CDR3 protein. The sample contains fewer than 750,000 distinct CDR3 sequences, around 42% of which appear only once. Findings of the study overall: Stable hyperthyroidism was told apart from ophthalmopathy by a model built on 13 V-J features.

Material: peripheral blood or thyroid tissue (not recorded which). The sequence derives from a woman between 18 and 29 years old with Graves' hyperthyroidism. The chain couples TRBV6-2 or TRBV6-3 to TRBJ1-2; 10 bases fit TRBD1. CDR3 DNA sequence: TGTGCCAGCAGTACCCCGGGACAGGGGACGGGCTACACCTTC. It is translated as CASSTPGQGTGYTF.